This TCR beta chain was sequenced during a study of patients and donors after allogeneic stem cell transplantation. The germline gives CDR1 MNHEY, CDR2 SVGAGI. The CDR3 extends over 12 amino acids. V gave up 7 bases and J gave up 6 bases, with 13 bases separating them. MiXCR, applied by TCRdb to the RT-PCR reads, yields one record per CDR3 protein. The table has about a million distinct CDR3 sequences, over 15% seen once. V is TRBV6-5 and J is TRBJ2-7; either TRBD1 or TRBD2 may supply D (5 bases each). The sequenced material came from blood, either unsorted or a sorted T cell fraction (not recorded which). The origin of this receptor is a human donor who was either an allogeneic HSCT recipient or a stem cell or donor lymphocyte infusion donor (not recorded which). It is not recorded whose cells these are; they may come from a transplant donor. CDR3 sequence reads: CASTDGAGEQYF. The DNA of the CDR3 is TGTGCCAGCACCGACGGGGCCGGCGAGCAGTACTTC.